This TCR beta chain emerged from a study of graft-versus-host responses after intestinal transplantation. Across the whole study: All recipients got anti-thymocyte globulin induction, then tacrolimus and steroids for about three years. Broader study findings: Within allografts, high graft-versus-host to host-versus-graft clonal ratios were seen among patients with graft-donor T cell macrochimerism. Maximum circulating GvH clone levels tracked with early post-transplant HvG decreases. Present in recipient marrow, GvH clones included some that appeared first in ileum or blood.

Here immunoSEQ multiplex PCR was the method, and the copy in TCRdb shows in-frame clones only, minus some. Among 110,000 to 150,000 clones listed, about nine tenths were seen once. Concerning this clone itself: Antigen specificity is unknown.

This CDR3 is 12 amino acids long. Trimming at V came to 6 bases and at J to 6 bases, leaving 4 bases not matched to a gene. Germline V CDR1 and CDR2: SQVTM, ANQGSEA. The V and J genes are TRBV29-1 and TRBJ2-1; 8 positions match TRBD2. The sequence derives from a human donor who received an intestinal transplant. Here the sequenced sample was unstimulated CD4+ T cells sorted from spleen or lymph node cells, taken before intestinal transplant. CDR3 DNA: TGCAGCGTCGTCCTAGCGGGCAATGAGCAGTTCTTC. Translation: CSVVLAGNEQFF.